This T cell receptor beta chain derives from a study of T-cell reconstitution after alpha-beta-depleted transplantation in children. The TCRbeta library incorporated unique molecular identifiers. TCRdb redid the calling of the PCR reads with MiXCR, one entry per CDR3 protein. The data show about 340,000 distinct CDR3 sequences, with roughly 16% seen just once and around 43% held by the top ten. V lost 5 bases to trimming and J lost 6 bases; unmatched junction nucleotides: 6. Germline V gene data show CDR1 as GTSNPN and CDR2 as SVGIG (reference sequence). This CDR3 spans 12 amino acids. This clonotype was seen more than once but under ten times. The antigen is not known. Study findings and constraints: After transplant, at about two months, alpha-beta T cells were reportedly derived from several hundred expanded graft clones. From newly produced T cells came most of the T-cell counts and diversity one year after transplant. Recipient T cells and thymic progenitors that survived were the source of the high TCRbeta diversity seen at day 60 in some patients.

The specimen was PBMCs, mostly from graft donor cells, collected 360 days after TCRalphabeta/CD19-depleted stem cell transplant. The chain links TRBV30 to TRBJ2-5; TRBD2 agrees at 7 bases. The receptor comes from a male patient under 10 years old who had a stem cell transplant for acute lymphoblastic leukemia, so the T cells may come from the graft donor. The CDR3 spells CAWGLGGKTQYF. In DNA, the CDR3 is TGTGCCTGGGGACTAGGAGGGAAGACCCAGTACTTC.